Listed below are T cell receptor beta chains from one sample, sequenced in a study of T-cell memory formation after mild COVID-19. Via MiXCR, TCRdb re-called the 5' RACE reads, giving one row per CDR3 protein. The sample holds roughly 450,000 distinct CDR3 sequences, about 20% seen once. The sample was PBMCs or a T cell subset sorted from them (not recorded which). All receptors derive from a man aged 18-30 years who had mild COVID-19 (a few samples of this study predate the infection). Cell type and time point are not known. Each CDR3 is given with its conserved first and last residue. Each record gives: clone size, J gene, V gene, D gene, CDR3 DNA, CDR3 protein. D genes are given only for firm matches. Expanded clones are given a class, and other clones once, few, many or no size at all.

few TRBJ2-7 TRBV12-3/TRBV12-4 NA TGTGCCAGCAGCTGGTCAGGGGTGCCCTACGAGCAGTACTTC CASSWSGVPYEQYF
many TRBJ2-1 TRBV5-1 NA TGCGCCAGCAGCTTGGCCCAGGGCGGTGAGCAGTTCTTC CASSLAQGGEQFF
NA TRBJ2-2 TRBV28 NA TGTGCCAGCAGGCGGCGGAGGAGGACCGGGGAGCTGTTTTTT CASRRRRRTGELFF
NA TRBJ2-3 TRBV9 NA TGTGCCAGCAGCGTAGGTACAGGAGACGACACAGATACGCAGTATTTT CASSVGTGDDTDTQYF
few TRBJ1-5 TRBV5-1 NA TGCGCCAGCAGCCCGACAGCAGACTATCAGCCCCAGCATTTT CASSPTADYQPQHF
few TRBJ1-2 TRBV7-2 NA TGTGCCAGCAGCCGAGGGTCGGGGGCCAGTAACTATGGCTACACCTTC CASSRGSGASNYGYTF
few TRBJ2-7 TRBV18 TRBD1 TGTGCCAGCTCACCTGGGACAGTCTACGAGCAGTACTTC CASSPGTVYEQYF
few TRBJ1-5 TRBV7-2 TRBD1 TGTGCCAGCAGCCCGACAGGGCTTTATAGCAATCAGCCCCAGCATTTT CASSPTGLYSNQPQHF
few TRBJ1-6 TRBV5-5 NA TGTGCCAGCACTCTTAACTGGGGATCGTATTCACCCCTCCACTTT CASTLNWGSYSPLHF
few TRBJ2-6 TRBV18 NA TGTGCCAGCTCAGCAGCAGGGGCCGGCTCGACTGGGGCCAACGTCCTGACTTTC CASSAAGAGSTGANVLTF
NA TRBJ1-6 TRBV10-3 NA TGTGCCATCAGTGAGGCCAGGGATAATTCACCCCTCCACTTT CAISEARDNSPLHF
NA TRBJ1-1 TRBV28 NA TGTGCCAGCAGTAAGCTGGGGGTCCGGGCTTTCTTT CASSKLGVRAFF
few TRBJ2-4 TRBV25-1 NA TGTGCCAGCAGTGGTGGTGACATTCAGTACTTC CASSGGDIQYF
many TRBJ2-2 TRBV5-6 NA TGTGCCAGCAGCTTTAGGTCCGGTTTGGGGGCGAACACCGGGGAGCTGTTTTTT CASSFRSGLGANTGELFF